The 15 T cell receptor beta chains given below trace back to one sample, sequenced in a study of CD8 T cells in Susac syndrome. With random hexamers, reverse transcription was performed on roughly 0.5 to 1 ug of RNA. One entry per CDR3 protein, called by TCRdb with MiXCR from the immunoSEQ multiplex PCR reads. The sample consists of about 140,000 distinct CDR3 sequences, 95% of them appearing once. Material for sequencing was CD4+ T cells from PBMCs. These receptors all stem from a human donor with Susac syndrome.

The chain is built from TRBV3-1 and TRBJ2-7, with 7 bases identical to TRBD1. The CDR3 is made up of 14 amino acids. V gave up 0 bases and J gave up 6 bases; unmatched junction bases: 5. The germline CDR1 and CDR2 sequences are LGHDT and YNNKEL (reference sequence). The CDR3 here is CASSQETGRAEQYF. CDR3 nucleotides: TGTGCCAGCAGCCAAGAGACAGGGAGAGCCGAGCAGTACTTC.

The chain combines TRBV7-2 with TRBJ1-2; TRBD1 matches 7 bases. The CDR3 has 15 amino acids. V dropped 5 bases and J dropped 6; count of bases not matched to a gene: 12. Germline V gene lookup returns CDR1 SGHTA and CDR2 FQGNSA. The CDR3 nucleotides are TGTGCCAGCAGCCCGGCCGGGACAGTCTATAATGGCTACACCTTC. Translated, it gives CASSPAGTVYNGYTF.

This clonotype was seen just once. This chain's CDR3 is CASSHTRKETQYF. Written as DNA, the CDR3 is TGTGCCAGCAGTCATACTAGGAAAGAGACCCAGTACTTC. The V and J genes are TRBV6-6 and TRBJ2-5, with D possibly TRBD2 on 5 matching bases. The CDR3 has 13 residues. CDR1 MNHNY and CDR2 SVGAGI come from the germline V gene (reference sequence). Trimming removed 5 bases at V and 3 bases at J, with 10 bases between.

The chain couples TRBV25-1 to TRBJ2-3; D gene uncertain. In germline, CDR1 is MGHDK, CDR2 SYGVNS. This CDR3 is 14 amino acids long. Deletions cut 5 bases from V and 0 bases from J, with 9 bases between. The CDR3 bases are TGTGCCAGCAGTCTTGCACGAAGCACAGATACGCAGTATTTT. Protein product: CASSLARSTDTQYF.

V is TRBV12-3 or TRBV12-4 and J is TRBJ2-1; D may correspond to TRBD1 or TRBD2 (5 bases each). Trimming removed 3 bases from V and 2 bases from J, with 11 bases in between. The CDR3 length is 15 residues. The CDR3 DNA reads TGTGCCAGCAGTTTCCCCCGGGACGCCTACAATGAGCAGTTCTTC. This codes for CASSFPRDAYNEQFF.

The chain uses TRBV20-1 and TRBJ2-7, with D maybe TRBD1 (6 bases). V lost 0 bases and J 0 bases, leaving 9 bases between the germline ends. Germline CDR1 is DFQATT and CDR2 is SNEGSKA (reference sequence). This CDR3 contains 14 residues. CDR3 sequence reads: CSAREAQGSYEQYF. In DNA form, the CDR3 reads TGCAGTGCTAGAGAGGCACAGGGCTCCTACGAGCAGTACTTC.

The chain has TRBV9 and TRBJ2-7, with 11 bases identical to TRBD2. CDR3 length: 15 residues. Trimming took 1 base from V and 6 from J; bases not matched to a gene: 6. Looked up from germline, CDR1 is SGDLS and CDR2 is YYNGEE. In DNA form, the CDR3 reads TGTGCCAGCAGCGTAAATCTAGCGGGAGGAGGCGAGCAGTACTTC. Its protein is CASSVNLAGGGEQYF.

CDR3 region: CASSLSSNIQYF. The CDR3 DNA is TGTGCCAGCAGCTTGTCCTCAAACATTCAGTACTTC. V usage is TRBV7-9 and J usage is TRBJ2-4; no definite D call. Trimming pared 3 bases from V and 6 bases from J, leaving 6 bases between. The length of the CDR3 is 12 residues. Germline V gene sequence: CDR1 SEHNR, CDR2 FQNEAQ (reference sequence).

The chain uses TRBV2 and TRBJ2-1; no definite D call. The CDR3 runs to 10 residues. CDR1 is SNHLY, CDR2 FYNNEI, per germline. V was cut by 10 bases and J by 7 bases, with 8 bases left in between. The chain's CDR3 is CATQKNEQFF. The CDR3 DNA sequence: TGTGCCACACAGAAGAATGAGCAGTTCTTC.

Only one count was recorded for this clonotype. The chain has TRBV7-9 and TRBJ1-2, with D perhaps matching TRBD1 (6 bases). V was shortened by 5 bases and J by 4 bases, with 11 bases between the two germline ends. The CDR3 loop spans 13 amino acids. Per germline, CDR1 SEHNR and CDR2 FQNEAQ (reference sequence). CDR3 sequence reads: CASSPQGTYGYTF. The CDR3 nucleotides are TGTGCCAGCAGCCCCCAGGGGACCTATGGCTACACCTTC.

The chain combines TRBV30 with TRBJ1-2; D possibly corresponds to TRBD1 (6 bases). Germline V lookup: CDR1 GTSNPN, CDR2 SVGIG (reference sequence). V was trimmed by 3 bases and J by 4 bases, leaving 15 bases between them. The CDR3 is 14 residues long. CDR3 region: CAWSRTGYSYGYTF. DNA of the CDR3: TGTGCCTGGAGCAGAACAGGGTACAGCTATGGCTACACCTTC.

The chain employs TRBV29-1 and TRBJ1-1; D is unclear. Germline CDR1 and CDR2: SQVTM and ANQGSEA. The CDR3 consists of 10 residues. The germline V and J ends were trimmed by 4 bases and 5 bases, with 5 bases remaining between them. CDR3 DNA sequence: TGCAGCGTTGCCGAGACTGAAGCTTTCTTT. Its translation: CSVAETEAFF.

This chain uses TRBV29-1 with TRBJ1-2, with D possibly being TRBD1 (6 bases). V gave up 3 bases and J gave up 8 bases, with 10 bases separating them. There are 11 residues in the CDR3. Germline V gene lookup returns CDR1 SQVTM and CDR2 ANQGSEA. DNA for the CDR3: TGCAGCGTTGAGGAGGGGGGGGGCTACACCTTC. Translation gives CSVEEGGGYTF. Drawing the rest from reference TRBV29-1 and TRBJ1-2, the complete variable domain is SAVISQKPSRDICQRGTSLTIQCQVDSQVTMMFWYRQQPGQSLTLIATANQGSEATYESGFVIDKFPISRPNLTFSTLTVSNMSPEDSSIYLCSVEEGGGYTFGSGTRLTVV.

The chain combines TRBV20-1 with TRBJ2-5, with no clear D. The CDR3 has 11 amino acids. Trimming shortened V by 6 bases and J by 0 bases, and 5 bases separated the two germline ends. CDR1 is DFQATT, CDR2 SNEGSKA, per germline (reference sequence). As DNA, the CDR3 is TGCAGTGCGACAAACCAAGAGACCCAGTACTTC. Protein product: CSATNQETQYF.

The chain is built from TRBV6-6 and TRBJ2-4; perhaps TRBD2 as D (5 bases). The CDR3 totals 11 residues. In germline, CDR1 is MNHNY, CDR2 SVGAGI (reference sequence). V gave up 10 bases and J gave up 3 bases, with 7 bases separating them. The CDR3 loop is CATRDKNIQYF. The CDR3 DNA reads TGTGCCACCCGGGACAAAAACATTCAGTACTTC.